The T cell receptor beta chain described here comes from a study of sequential checkpoint blockade in melanoma. Study information: Arm A got nivolumab then ipilimumab; arm B the reverse, 1:1. Each arm's sequence ended with maintenance nivolumab.

The germline CDR1 and CDR2 sequences are MGHRA and YSYEKL. V was trimmed by 4 bases and J by 7 bases, leaving 22 bases between them. There are 17 residues in the CDR3. As for treatment: randomized to nivolumab then ipilimumab (arm A) or the reverse (arm B). None of the patients previously received DNA-damaging chemotherapy. PBMC sorting kept live CD3+CD8+ cells without CD19 or CD56. Using immunoSEQ multiplex PCR, the repertoire was profiled, and TCRdb retains in-frame clones only, with some absent. The repertoire holds tens of thousands of clones, with roughly 89% as singletons. This chain links TRBV4-1 with TRBJ2-2, with a weak D call TRBD2 (5 bases). This TCR was recovered from a human donor with melanoma. The sample was CD8+ T cells sorted from blood (inferred from file names), taken from a patient given nivolumab and ipilimumab in sequence. CDR3 DNA sequence: TGCGCCAGCAGCCCGAGCCTTATGAGGGAGTGGGTCGGGGAGCTGTTTTTT. It codes for CASSPSLMREWVGELFF.